The rows below give T cell receptor beta chains drawn from one sample of a study of response to subunit inactivated influenza vaccine. TCRdb called the RT-PCR reads again in MiXCR, with one record for every CDR3 protein. Here the sample spans 610,000 or so distinct CDR3 sequences, 14% being singletons. Here the sequenced sample was PBMCs from blood, taken 11 to 12 days after vaccination. These receptors came from a man aged 50-59 years who received an inactivated influenza vaccine. Each CDR3 is given with its conserved first and last residue. A D gene is named only where the DNA matches it firmly. Clone size is shown for a subset of rows, as once, few, many or a class of expanded clone.

d_call	j_call	v_call	clone_size	cdr3_nt	cdr3_aa
NA	TRBJ2-5	TRBV20-1	few	TGCAGTGCTAGAGGTGTGGGGACCCAGTACTTC	CSARGVGTQYF
NA	TRBJ2-7	TRBV29-1	NA	TGCAGCGTCGGGACACCAAGCTCCTACGAGCAGTACTTC	CSVGTPSSYEQYF
TRBD1	TRBJ1-5	TRBV12-3/TRBV12-4	few	TGTGCCAGCAGCATTACAGGACAGGGTTTAAGTCAGCCCCAGCATTTT	CASSITGQGLSQPQHF
NA	TRBJ2-7	TRBV3-1	few	TGTGCCAGCAGCCATGACGACAGGTCTTACGAGCAGTACTTC	CASSHDDRSYEQYF
TRBD2	TRBJ2-1	TRBV14	few	TGTGCCAGCAGCCAGGGGACTAGCGGGGTCTACAATGAGCAGTTCTTC	CASSQGTSGVYNEQFF
TRBD1	TRBJ1-6	TRBV20-1	few	TGCAGTGCTAGAGGACAGGGGACTTCACCCCTCCACTTT	CSARGQGTSPLHF
TRBD2	TRBJ2-7	TRBV7-2	few	TGTGCCAGCAGCATCGGGGGGAGGGCCCACGAGCAGTACTTC	CASSIGGRAHEQYF
NA	TRBJ1-2	TRBV6-2/TRBV6-3	once	TGTGCCAGCAGTTACGGGACCACCATTGGGGGGAACTATGGCTACACCTTC	CASSYGTTIGGNYGYTF
TRBD1	TRBJ2-3	TRBV12-3/TRBV12-4	few	TGTGCCAGCAGCCTTGCCCGGGACAGGGTATATACGCAGTATTTT	CASSLARDRVYTQYF
NA	TRBJ2-7	TRBV20-1	NA	TGCAGTGCTGCCTCGGATGGATGGCAGTACTTC	CSAASDGWQYF
NA	TRBJ1-4	TRBV11-1	few	TGTGCCAGCAGCCGTATTGGACACCCTTCGAAACTGTTTTTT	CASSRIGHPSKLFF
TRBD1	TRBJ2-7	TRBV4-2	NA	TGTGCCAGCGGACAGGGGAACTACGAGCAGTACTTC	CASGQGNYEQYF
NA	TRBJ1-1	TRBV10-3	NA	TGTGCCACCGCCGGGACATTTTTAAACACTGAAGCTTTCTTT	CATAGTFLNTEAFF
TRBD2	TRBJ2-1	TRBV29-1	many	TGCAGCGTTGGACTAGCGGGCCTCGACAATGAGCAGTTCTTC	CSVGLAGLDNEQFF
TRBD2	TRBJ2-2	TRBV19	NA	TGTGCCAGTATCGATAGCGGGAGAGGGACCGGGGAGCTGTTTTTT	CASIDSGRGTGELFF
TRBD1	TRBJ2-1	TRBV20-1	many	TGCAGTGCCTACGACAGGGTTCTGTCCTACAATGAGCAGTTCTTC	CSAYDRVLSYNEQFF
TRBD1	TRBJ1-2	TRBV7-2	NA	TGTGCCAGCAGCTCAACCGACAGGGGGCTAAGAGGCTACACCTTC	CASSSTDRGLRGYTF
TRBD1	TRBJ2-5	TRBV9	few	TGTGCCAGCAGAGAGACAGGGACGGAGACCCAGTACTTC	CASRETGTETQYF
TRBD1	TRBJ2-3	TRBV13	once	TGTGCCAGCAGCCAAGGAGAGGGACAGGGTAGGGATACGCAGTATTTT	CASSQGEGQGRDTQYF
NA	TRBJ2-3	TRBV24-1	many	TGTGCCACCAGTGGGAATCTCTTCACAGATACGCAGTATTTT	CATSGNLFTDTQYF
TRBD2	TRBJ2-3	TRBV9	NA	TGTGCCAGCAGCGTAGCTCCCAGCGGGAGGTCCCTTAGCACAGATACGCAGTATTTT	CASSVAPSGRSLSTDTQYF
NA	TRBJ2-4	TRBV24-1	few	TGTGCCACCAGTGATGGACGTGGGGCCAAAAACATTCAGTACTTC	CATSDGRGAKNIQYF
NA	TRBJ2-3	TRBV6-2/TRBV6-3	many	TGTGCCAGCAGTTACTCGGGAGTGGATACGCAGTATTTT	CASSYSGVDTQYF
TRBD2	TRBJ2-1	TRBV5-1	NA	TGCGCCAGCAGCTTATTACTAGCGGGGGGCAACAATGAGCAGTTCTTC	CASSLLLAGGNNEQFF
NA	TRBJ2-7	TRBV4-3	few	TGCGCCAGCAGCCCGACCGGGTCCTCCTACGAGCAGTACTTC	CASSPTGSSYEQYF
TRBD2	TRBJ2-1	TRBV7-9	many	TGTGCCAGCAGCTTAGAAGCTAGCGGAGCCCGCAATGAGCAGTTCTTC	CASSLEASGARNEQFF
NA	TRBJ1-1	TRBV12-3/TRBV12-4	NA	TGTGCCAGCAGTTTGTCCTACGCCCCTGAAGCTTTCTTT	CASSLSYAPEAFF
NA	TRBJ2-1	TRBV12-3/TRBV12-4	NA	TGTGCCAGCAGTTTTGAGATAAATGAGCAGTTCTTC	CASSFEINEQFF
NA	TRBJ2-5	TRBV5-8	NA	TGTGCCAGCAGCTTGTCTGGGCGGCAGTTCGAGACCCAGTACTTC	CASSLSGRQFETQYF
TRBD2	TRBJ2-7	TRBV7-2	NA	TGTGCCAGCAGCCTCGGGGGGTGGCGGGATGGCTACGAGCAGTACTTC	CASSLGGWRDGYEQYF
TRBD2	TRBJ2-1	TRBV5-1	few	TGCGCCAGCAACGGGAGGGCCTACAATGAGCAGTTCTTC	CASNGRAYNEQFF
TRBD2	TRBJ2-3	TRBV7-8	few	TGTGCCAGCAGCTTTAGCGGGAGTACGCAGTATTTT	CASSFSGSTQYF
NA	TRBJ2-7	TRBV10-3	few	TGTGCCAGTACCACACAGGCCCTTATAGACGAGCAGTACTTC	CASTTQALIDEQYF
NA	TRBJ2-7	TRBV6-5	few	TGTGCCAGCAGTTATGGTGTCGGGAGAACATCCTACGAGCAGTACTTC	CASSYGVGRTSYEQYF
NA	TRBJ2-2	TRBV29-1	few	TGCAGCGTTGAAGGGACCTCGAACACCGGGGAGCTGTTTTTT	CSVEGTSNTGELFF
NA	TRBJ1-5	TRBV5-1	NA	TGCGCCAGCAGCTTGTCCGACAGAACCAATCAGCCCCAGCATTTT	CASSLSDRTNQPQHF
NA	TRBJ1-2	TRBV12-3/TRBV12-4	few	TGTGCCAGCAGTTTAGCGGGGGGCCGAGCTAACTATGGCTACACCTTC	CASSLAGGRANYGYTF
NA	TRBJ2-1	TRBV5-1	few	TGCGCCAGCAGCTCATCGCTCCTTGTGCCCTACAATGAGCAGTTCTTC	CASSSSLLVPYNEQFF
TRBD1	TRBJ2-1	TRBV5-1	many	TGCGCCAGCAGCTTGGCAGGACAGGGGGCATCGGATGAGCAGTTCTTC	CASSLAGQGASDEQFF
TRBD2	TRBJ2-5	TRBV24-1	NA	TGTGCCACCAGTGATTTCCATGGGACTAGGGAAGAGACCCAGTACTTC	CATSDFHGTREETQYF
NA	TRBJ2-7	TRBV18	few	TGTGCCAGCTCACCACGTCCTACACTCACACCGGGCGAGCAGTACTTC	CASSPRPTLTPGEQYF
NA	TRBJ2-3	TRBV3-1	many	TGTGCCAGCAGCCAAGAGTGGTCCTCAGATACGCAGTATTTT	CASSQEWSSDTQYF
TRBD1	TRBJ1-5	TRBV28	NA	TGTGCCAGCAGCACACTGGACAGGGGGCGGCAGCCCCAGCATTTT	CASSTLDRGRQPQHF
NA	TRBJ2-2	TRBV2	few	TGTGCCAGCAGTGAAGGGACAGCGAACACCGGGGAGCTGTTTTTT	CASSEGTANTGELFF
NA	TRBJ1-1	TRBV25-1	few	TGTGCCAGCCGACTCGATTGGAACACTGAAGCTTTCTTT	CASRLDWNTEAFF
TRBD2	TRBJ2-1	TRBV7-9	NA	TGTGCCAGCAGGGAACTAGCGGGGTATGAGCAGTTCTTC	CASRELAGYEQFF
TRBD1	TRBJ2-7	TRBV4-3	NA	TGCGCCAGCAGCCAAGATCAGGAGGGACAGGGAACCTACGAGCAGTACTTC	CASSQDQEGQGTYEQYF
NA	TRBJ2-2	TRBV7-2	NA	TGTGCCAGCAGCTTAGAAAGGACTTATTACACCGGGGAGCTGTTTTTT	CASSLERTYYTGELFF
NA	TRBJ2-7	TRBV10-3	many	TGTGCCATCAGTGTCACTATTCTCTACGAGCAGTACTTC	CAISVTILYEQYF
NA	TRBJ2-1	TRBV5-6	many	TGTGCCAGCAGCTTCAGGCTAGCGAAACCCAATGAGCAGTTCTTC	CASSFRLAKPNEQFF
NA	TRBJ2-7	TRBV4-2	once	TGTGCCAGCAGCCTGGTTGTCAGGGCTACCTACGAGCAGTACTTC	CASSLVVRATYEQYF
NA	TRBJ2-3	TRBV19	NA	TGTGCCAGTAGTCCCCGCCCGCGGGTAACAGATACGCAGTATTTT	CASSPRPRVTDTQYF
NA	TRBJ1-5	TRBV12-3/TRBV12-4	few	TGTGCCAGCAGGAGGGGAGGCTTGTCGCAGCCCCAGCATTTT	CASRRGGLSQPQHF
TRBD1	TRBJ2-2	TRBV19	many	TGTGCCAGTAGTGCCACAGGGGGCATTAACACCGGGGAGCTGTTTTTT	CASSATGGINTGELFF
NA	TRBJ1-1	TRBV4-3	few	TGCGCCAGCAGCCAAGCCCCAGCCCAACGGGGAAACACTGAAGCTTTCTTT	CASSQAPAQRGNTEAFF
TRBD2	TRBJ2-3	TRBV24-1	NA	TGTGCCACCAGTGATCCACAACGGGGACTACCACGGGATACGCAGTATTTT	CATSDPQRGLPRDTQYF
NA	TRBJ2-7	TRBV7-3	few	TGTGCCAGCAGTCTCGCGGTAGCGGAGAGCTCCTACGAGCAGTACTTC	CASSLAVAESSYEQYF
NA	TRBJ2-7	TRBV20-1	NA	TGCAGTGCTAGAGGGGATATCTACGAGCAGTACTTC	CSARGDIYEQYF
TRBD1	TRBJ1-5	TRBV6-1	few	TGTGCCAGCAGAAGACAGGGGTTGGATCAGCCCCAGCATTTT	CASRRQGLDQPQHF